The 22 T cell receptor beta chains in this list originate from one sample, sequenced in a study of somatic mutations in cytotoxic T cells in rheumatoid arthritis. Clones were read by immunoSEQ multiplex PCR, and TCRdb kept only the in-frame ones, dropping some. Among some 23,000 clones listed, around 80% were seen once. Input material: CD8+ T cells sorted from blood. Receptors originate from an adult with rheumatoid arthritis.

The rearrangement uses TRBV10-3 and TRBJ2-1, with D possibly being TRBD2 (5 bases). The germline V gene encodes CDR1 ENHRY and CDR2 SYGVKD. Deletions cut 0 bases from V and 2 bases from J, with 17 bases between. The CDR3 contains 18 residues. The DNA for the CDR3 is TGTGCCATCAGTGAGTCGGCATCGGGATCCCTAGCCTACAATGAGCAGTTCTTC. As protein: CAISESASGSLAYNEQFF.

The V gene is TRBV9, the J gene TRBJ1-4; tentatively, D is TRBD1 (5 bases). This CDR3 region has 15 residues. Germline loops: CDR1 SGDLS, CDR2 YYNGEE. Trimming took off 0 bases at V and 7 bases at J, with 13 bases between the two ends. CDR3 loop: CASSVGGRAGEKLFF. CDR3 DNA sequence: TGTGCCAGCAGCGTAGGGGGCCGGGCGGGTGAAAAACTGTTTTTT. Filled out from reference TRBV9 and TRBJ1-4, the complete variable domain reads DSGVTQTPKHLITATGQRVTLRCSPRSGDLSVYWYQQSLDQGLQFLIQYYNGEERAKGNILERFSAQQFPDLHSELNLSSLELGDSALYFCASSVGGRAGEKLFFGSGTQLSVL.

DNA of the CDR3: TGTGCCAGCAGCGGGATCGCCGGGACCATAGCCAAAAACATTCAGTACTTC. Translated: CASSGIAGTIAKNIQYF. The rearrangement uses TRBV7-9 and TRBJ2-4, with D perhaps TRBD1 or TRBD2 (5 bases each). CDR3 length: 17 residues. Trimming cost V 5 bases and J 0 bases, with 17 bases left between them. Germline V gene sequence: CDR1 SEHNR, CDR2 FQNEAQ (reference sequence).

The genes are TRBV13 and TRBJ1-2; a weak D match, TRBD1 (5 bases). The CDR3 extends over 15 amino acids. Deletions cut 0 bases from V and 5 bases from J, with 13 bases between. The germline V gene encodes CDR1 PRHDT and CDR2 FYEKMQ (reference sequence). The CDR3: CASSLGEETEYGYTF. CDR3 DNA: TGTGCCAGCAGCTTAGGTGAGGAGACAGAGTATGGCTACACCTTC.

CDR3 sequence reads: CASSEESLNRRYNEQFF. In nucleotides, the CDR3 is TGTGCCAGCAGTGAAGAGTCTCTCAACAGGAGGTACAATGAGCAGTTCTTC. The J gene is TRBJ2-1, the V gene TRBV2; perhaps D is TRBD1 or TRBD2 (5 bases each). The CDR3 is made up of 17 amino acids. V gave up 1 base and J gave up 4 bases, with 17 bases separating them. CDR1 is SNHLY and CDR2 is FYNNEI in the germline V gene. Full variable domain (outside the CDR3, taken from reference TRBV2 and TRBJ2-1): EPEVTQTPSHQVTQMGQEVILRCVPISNHLYFYWYRQILGQKVEFLVSFYNNEISEKSEIFDDQFSVERPDGSNFTLKIRSTKLEDSAMYFCASSEESLNRRYNEQFFGPGTRLTVL.

The CDR3 bases are TGCGCCAGCAGCCACTCGGGACAGGGATATGGTCAGCCCCAGCATTTT. Its translation is CASSHSGQGYGQPQHF. The chain combines TRBV4-1 with TRBJ1-5, with 9 nucleotides matching TRBD1. This CDR3 spans 16 amino acids. Germline CDR1 and CDR2: MGHRA and YSYEKL. V was clipped by 3 bases and J by 6 bases; unmatched bases: 9.

The chain joins TRBV15 to TRBJ1-2, with D hard to call. Germline CDR1 is LNHNV and CDR2 is YYDKDF (reference sequence). The ends were cut back, 3 bases at V and 9 bases at J, with 20 bases in the middle. The CDR3 contains 15 residues. CDR3 amino acids: CATSSEGDRIGRYTF. DNA of the CDR3: TGTGCCACCAGCAGCGAAGGAGATAGAATCGGACGCTACACCTTC. Looking up the rest from reference TRBV15 and TRBJ1-2 gives the full variable domain: DAMVIQNPRYQVTQFGKPVTLSCSQTLNHNVMYWYQQKSSQAPKLLFHYYDKDFNNEADTPDNFQSRRPNTSFCFLDIRSPGLGDTAMYLCATSSEGDRIGRYTFGSGTRLTVV.

The chain carries TRBV15 and TRBJ1-1; tentatively, D is TRBD1 (6 bases). Trimming took 5 bases from V and 4 from J, leaving 11 bases between them. From germline, CDR1 is LNHNV and CDR2 YYDKDF (reference sequence). The CDR3 has 13 amino acids. The CDR3 DNA reads TGTGCCACCAGCTGGAGCAGGGGCACTGAAGCTTTCTTT. Amino acid sequence: CATSWSRGTEAFF.

A single count supports this clone. The CDR3 spells CASSPQAPRPLPQYF. The CDR3 DNA reads TGTGCCAGCAGCCCCCAGGCTCCTAGGCCGCTACCGCAGTACTTC. This sequence joins TRBV6-5 and TRBJ2-7; D remains unclear. This CDR3 spans 15 amino acids. Trimming removed 6 bases at V and 9 bases at J, with 24 bases between. CDR1 and CDR2 from the germline V gene are MNHEY and SVGAGI.

The chain couples TRBV9 to TRBJ2-7; 10 nucleotides match TRBD1. The germline gives CDR1 SGDLS, CDR2 YYNGEE. The ends lost 7 bases at V and 6 bases at J; junction bases unmatched: 4. The CDR3 has 12 residues. CDR3 amino acids: CASGTGEGEQYF. The CDR3 nucleotides read TGTGCCAGCGGGACAGGGGAGGGCGAGCAGTACTTC.

This chain connects TRBV15 to TRBJ2-7; 10 bases are shared with TRBD1. CDR1 and CDR2 (germline): LNHNV, YYDKDF (reference sequence). V lost 0 bases and J lost 5; bases outside the gene matches: 10. The CDR3 is made up of 17 amino acids. For the CDR3, the DNA is TGTGCCACCAGCAGAGATGGCCCGGGACAGGGGATCCACGAGCAGTACTTC. This encodes CATSRDGPGQGIHEQYF.

The rearrangement links TRBV7-2 to TRBJ2-7, with 7 nucleotides matching TRBD2. Germline trimming cut 5 bases from V and 2 bases from J; bases unmatched to any gene: 12. The CDR3 totals 16 residues. Germline V CDR1 and CDR2: SGHTA, FQGNSA. The CDR3 reads CASSLVLAAVPYEQYF. The CDR3 nucleotides read TGTGCCAGCAGCCTGGTGCTAGCGGCCGTTCCCTACGAGCAGTACTTC.

The rearrangement joins TRBV7-9 to TRBJ2-1; D is ambiguous. The germline V gene encodes CDR1 SEHNR and CDR2 FQNEAQ (reference sequence). This CDR3 is 12 amino acids long. Trimming left V 5 bases short and J 10 bases short, with 12 bases between. CDR3 region: CASSDGVLEQFF. The CDR3 DNA reads TGTGCCAGCAGCGATGGGGTGTTGGAGCAGTTCTTC. The full variable domain, rest sourced from reference TRBV7-9 and TRBJ2-1, is DTGVSQNPRHKITKRGQNVTFRCDPISEHNRLYWYRQTLGQGPEFLTYFQNEAQLEKSRLLSDRFSAERPKGSFSTLEIQRTEQGDSAMYLCASSDGVLEQFFGPGTRLTVL.

This clone was recorded only once. The chain carries TRBV18 and TRBJ2-3; unclear D gene. V was trimmed by 3 bases and J by 5 bases, leaving 12 bases between them. The CDR3 has 14 residues. The V gene's germline CDR1 is KGHSH and CDR2 LQKENI. The CDR3 nucleotides read TGTGCCAGCTCACCGCGAGGCGATGAAGATACGCAGTATTTT. The encoded protein is CASSPRGDEDTQYF.

This chain uses TRBV6-1 with TRBJ1-5; the D is unclear. Looked up from germline, CDR1 is MNHNS and CDR2 is SASEGT. CDR3 length: 12 residues. V lost 4 bases to trimming and J lost 5 bases, with 6 bases between them. CDR3 protein: CASSVLDQPQHF. CDR3 nucleotides: TGTGCCAGCAGTGTCCTCGATCAGCCCCAGCATTTT.

This clone has a handful of counts. The V gene is TRBV5-4, the J gene TRBJ2-1; D gene ambiguous. Trimming pared 2 bases from V and 8 bases from J, leaving 8 bases between. The germline V gene has CDR1 SGHNT and CDR2 YYREEE (reference sequence). The CDR3 contains 12 residues. The CDR3 nucleotides are TGTGCCAGCAGCTTATGGGCCGATGAGCAGTTCTTC. Its translation: CASSLWADEQFF.

Here the CDR3 DNA reads TGTGCCAGTAGTACATACGGACAGGGATTAGATGGCTACACCTTC. It yields the protein CASSTYGQGLDGYTF. The chain links TRBV19 to TRBJ1-2, with 8 bases that match TRBD1. The CDR3 has 15 amino acids. V was clipped by 4 bases and J by 6 bases; unmatched bases: 10. Germline assignment: CDR1 LNHDA and CDR2 SQIVND (reference sequence).

The genes are TRBV11-2 and TRBJ2-5; unclear D gene. The CDR3 has 12 residues. The germline V and J ends were trimmed by 5 bases and 6 bases, with 10 bases remaining between them. Looked up from germline, CDR1 is SGHAT and CDR2 is FQNNGV. Written as DNA, the CDR3 is TGTGCCAGCAGCCCCGAGAGGAAGACCCAGTACTTC. Residues: CASSPERKTQYF.

The chain couples TRBV7-9 to TRBJ1-2; 9 bases are shared with TRBD1. CDR1 and CDR2 (germline): SEHNR, FQNEAQ (reference sequence). Trimming removed 1 base from V and 6 bases from J; junction bases left unmatched: 6. The CDR3 covers 15 residues. CDR3 sequence: CASSLESGQGDGYTF. The CDR3 DNA follows: TGTGCCAGCAGCTTAGAATCGGGACAGGGCGATGGCTACACCTTC.

The CDR3 bases are TGCAGTGCTAGAGATGGATGGGAACTGTTTTTT. Translated: CSARDGWELFF. The chain recombines TRBV20-1 with TRBJ1-4; D is undetermined. The germline V and J ends were trimmed by 0 bases and 12 bases, with 8 bases remaining between them. The V gene's germline CDR1 is DFQATT and CDR2 SNEGSKA (reference sequence). This CDR3 is built from 11 residues.

The CDR3 coding sequence is TGCAGCGTTGAAGTAAAAGTTTCAGGAGACTCTGGAAACACCATATATTTT. It yields the protein CSVEVKVSGDSGNTIYF. The V call is TRBV29-1, the J call TRBJ1-3, with D hard to call. V was pared by 1 base and J by 0 bases, with 16 bases between. The CDR3 has 17 residues. The V gene's germline CDR1 is SQVTM and CDR2 ANQGSEA.

The CDR3 DNA follows: TGTGCCAGCAGCTTAGCTTATCACAGGGGACTTGGTGGCTACACCTTC. This gives the protein CASSLAYHRGLGGYTF. The V call is TRBV25-1, the J call TRBJ1-2; TRBD1 agrees at 7 bases. Germline V gene lookup returns CDR1 MGHDK and CDR2 SYGVNS. The CDR3 has 16 amino acids. Trimming removed 6 bases from V and 7 bases from J; junction bases left unmatched: 17.